Listed here are 2 T cell receptor beta chains from one sample, sequenced in a study of T cells in Graves' hyperthyroidism and ophthalmopathy. TCR beta CDR3 regions were amplified from RNA. In the first-round RT-PCR of the TCR CDR3, the HTBI primer set was used. TCRdb re-called the multiplex PCR reads with MiXCR, one entry per CDR3 protein. The table shows a few hundred thousand distinct CDR3 sequences, with roughly 15% occurring only once. The sequenced material came from blood. The source is a woman between 50 and 59 years old with Graves' hyperthyroidism that later progressed to Graves' ophthalmopathy.

The chain has TRBV7-2 and TRBJ2-3; TRBD2 aligns across 10 bases. The germline V gene encodes CDR1 SGHTA and CDR2 FQGNSA. V gave up 3 bases and J gave up 0 bases; unmatched junction bases: 6. This CDR3 contains 17 residues. In DNA form, the CDR3 reads TGTGCCAGCAGCTTGTCAGCGGGAGGGCAAAGCACAGATACGCAGTATTTT. Translation: CASSLSAGGQSTDTQYF.

There are many counts of this clonotype. The chain uses TRBV7-3 and TRBJ2-1; D perhaps matches TRBD2 (6 bases). This CDR3 has 15 residues. Germline V gives CDR1 SGHTA, CDR2 FQGTGA. V lost 0 bases and J 8 bases, leaving 14 bases between the germline ends. The CDR3 DNA reads TGTGCCAGCAGCTTAACGCTGGCGGGAACCCATGAGCAGTTCTTC. It is translated as CASSLTLAGTHEQFF.